Listed here are 26 T cell receptor beta chains from one sample, sequenced in a study of shared clonotypes between healthy human individuals. The data were produced by immunoSEQ multiplex PCR, yet TCRdb's version contains in-frame clones alone and is incomplete. The sample contains some 1.4 million clones, 95% to 97% of which appear only once. The sequenced material came from naive CD4+ T cells sorted from blood. As to subset: CD45RA+ positively selected. These TCRs come from a man aged 25 to 45 in good health.

The rearrangement uses TRBV7-2 and TRBJ2-5, with 8 bases that match TRBD2. V trimming: 3 bases; J trimming: 4 bases; junction bases outside the gene matches: 16. Per the germline V gene, CDR1 is SGHTA and CDR2 is FQGNSA. The CDR3 sequence is 18 residues long. CDR3 coding DNA: TGTGCCAGCAGCTTGGGGCCCCCAGTAACTAGCGGTCCAGAGACCCAGTACTTC. This sequence encodes CASSLGPPVTSGPETQYF.

The chain uses TRBV7-8 and TRBJ2-7, with D unclear. The V end lost 0 bases, the J end lost 4 bases, and 10 bases lay between the germline ends. The germline CDR1 and CDR2 sequences are SGHVS and FQNEAQ. The CDR3 length is 14 residues. CDR3 sequence (DNA): TGTGCCAGCAGCTTAGCGAATCCTTTTTACGAGCAGTACTTC. As protein: CASSLANPFYEQYF.

The V and J genes are TRBV27 and TRBJ2-1, with D maybe TRBD2 (5 bases). CDR1 is MNHEY, CDR2 SMNVEV, per germline (reference sequence). V gave up 5 bases and J gave up 10 bases, with 15 bases separating them. This CDR3 has 13 residues. The CDR3 DNA is TGTGCCAGCAGTCCCCAACCACGGGGAGAGCAGTTCTTC. Its protein product is CASSPQPRGEQFF.

Only one count was recorded for this clone. The chain recombines TRBV18 with TRBJ2-3; no clear D gene. Germline V gene data show CDR1 as KGHSH and CDR2 as LQKENI. V lost 8 bases, J lost 2 bases, and 17 bases lay in between. This CDR3 has 15 residues. The CDR3 DNA follows: TGTGCCAGCAGGCGGAATGGACGGATCACAGATACGCAGTATTTT. Residues: CASRRNGRITDTQYF.

This chain joins TRBV11-3 and TRBJ1-2; TRBD1 agrees at 7 bases. Trimming took 6 bases from V and 8 from J; bases not matched to a gene: 6. Germline assignment: CDR1 SGHNT and CDR2 YENEEA. This CDR3 spans 12 amino acids. Here the CDR3 DNA reads TGTGCCAGCAGGAAGGGACAGAAGGGCTACACCTTC. As protein: CASRKGQKGYTF.

V is TRBV7-9 and J is TRBJ2-5; 9 nucleotides align to TRBD1. The CDR3 sequence is 15 residues long. V was clipped by 4 bases and J by 5 bases; unmatched bases: 8. Per the germline V gene, CDR1 is SEHNR and CDR2 is FQNEAQ (reference sequence). As DNA, the CDR3 is TGTGCCAGCAGCTCAACAGGGGGCAAGGGTGAGACCCAGTACTTC. This codes for CASSSTGGKGETQYF.

A single count supports this clone. The sample carries other DNA sequences with the same CDR3. This sequence joins TRBV7-2 and TRBJ1-5; D gene unclear. Trimming took 3 bases from V and 0 from J, leaving 3 bases between them. CDR1 and CDR2 from the germline V gene are SGHTA and FQGNSA. The CDR3 consists of 13 residues. CDR3 residues: CASSFGSNQPQHF. The DNA of the CDR3 is TGTGCCAGCAGCTTCGGTAGCAATCAGCCCCAGCATTTT.

This rearrangement joins TRBV7-7 to TRBJ2-1; D is undetermined. The length of the CDR3 is 13 residues. V shed 2 bases and J shed 8 bases, with 10 bases lying between them. Germline CDR1 is SSHAT and CDR2 is FNYEAQ (reference sequence). CDR3 bases: TGTGCCAGCAGCTTAAGTTTTCGAGATGAGCAGTTCTTC. It yields the protein CASSLSFRDEQFF.

V is TRBV11-3 and J is TRBJ2-1; D gene unclear. CDR1 is SGHNT and CDR2 is YENEEA in the germline V gene. V was clipped by 3 bases and J by 4 bases, with 13 bases between them. The CDR3 totals 15 residues. The CDR3 sequence: CASSLGTTTYNEQFF. CDR3 DNA: TGTGCCAGCAGCTTGGGTACGACCACATACAATGAGCAGTTCTTC.

As to this clone: Germline is not matched at one junction end, which may reflect a read error. This rearrangement joins TRBV7-2 to TRBJ2-7; D unclear. Germline loops: CDR1 SGHTA, CDR2 FQGNSA. This CDR3 comprises 14 residues. CDR3 in amino acids: CASSLAAGNYKQYF. CDR3 DNA: TGTGCCAGCAGCTTAGCGGCTGGGAACTACAAGCAGTACTTC.

V and J are TRBV7-9 and TRBJ1-1, with unresolved D. The CDR3 is made up of 12 amino acids. CDR1 SEHNR and CDR2 FQNEAQ come from the germline V gene (reference sequence). Trimming shortened V by 5 bases and J by 7 bases, and 11 bases separated the two germline ends. CDR3 residues: CASSPPNGEAFF. The CDR3, as DNA: TGTGCCAGCAGCCCGCCGAACGGTGAAGCTTTCTTT.

The J gene is TRBJ2-1, the V gene TRBV4-1; D call uncertain. From germline, CDR1 is MGHRA and CDR2 YSYEKL. Trimming left V 0 bases short and J 1 base short, with 10 bases between. There are 16 residues in the CDR3. This CDR3 reads CASSQDIGASYNEQFF. The CDR3 DNA sequence: TGCGCCAGCAGCCAAGATATCGGCGCGTCCTACAATGAGCAGTTCTTC.

This rearrangement joins TRBV28 to TRBJ1-4; possible D gene TRBD1, 5 bases. Germline loops: CDR1 MDHEN, CDR2 SYDVKM. Trimming left V 2 bases short and J 5 bases short, with 15 bases between. The CDR3 is made up of 16 amino acids. CDR3 bases: TGTGCCAGCAGTTTAGGGGCCCAATTTGGGAATGAAAAACTGTTTTTT. Protein: CASSLGAQFGNEKLFF.

This chain links TRBV27 with TRBJ1-2; weak D call: TRBD1 (5 bases). This CDR3 is 13 amino acids long. CDR1 and CDR2 from the germline V gene are MNHEY and SMNVEV (reference sequence). V lost 7 bases and J 8 bases, leaving 17 bases between the germline ends. This CDR3 reads CASTHTGLRGYTF. The CDR3 coding sequence is TGTGCCAGCACCCACACAGGATTACGGGGCTACACCTTC.

The genes are TRBV15 and TRBJ1-1, with D perhaps matching TRBD1 (5 bases). Germline V CDR1 and CDR2: LNHNV, YYDKDF (reference sequence). The CDR3 covers 16 residues. Trimming removed 6 bases at V and 4 bases at J, with 21 bases between. DNA of the CDR3: TGTGCCACCAGTCCGAGAGGGGCAGATCTTTTCACTGAAGCTTTCTTT. Its translation is CATSPRGADLFTEAFF.

The CDR3 here is CASSEDRGEQFF. CDR3 nucleotides: TGTGCCAGCAGTGAAGATCGGGGGGAGCAGTTCTTC. This sequence joins TRBV2 and TRBJ2-1; D might be TRBD2 (6 bases). V was shortened by 1 base and J by 10 bases, with 8 bases between the two germline ends. Germline V lookup: CDR1 SNHLY, CDR2 FYNNEI. The CDR3 totals 12 residues.

The V and J genes are TRBV5-1 and TRBJ2-5; 10 bases agree with TRBD2. V lost 0 bases, J lost 4 bases, and 3 bases stayed unmatched. The CDR3 length is 15 residues. Germline CDR1 is SGHRS and CDR2 is YFSETQ. CDR3 sequence: CASSLGQREGETQYF. The CDR3 region has the DNA TGCGCCAGCAGCTTGGGCCAGCGGGAGGGAGAGACCCAGTACTTC.

This chain uses TRBV5-1 with TRBJ2-7, with 8 bases lining up with TRBD1. V lost 1 base, J lost 7 bases, and 13 bases stayed unmatched. Germline V lookup: CDR1 SGHRS, CDR2 YFSETQ. The CDR3 covers 16 residues. The CDR3 is CASSLSQGAPSQEQYF. The CDR3 DNA sequence: TGCGCCAGCAGCTTGTCGCAGGGGGCCCCCTCTCAGGAGCAGTACTTC. The variable domain in full, with the rest retrieved from reference TRBV5-1 and TRBJ2-7, is KAGVTQTPRYLIKTRGQQVTLSCSPISGHRSVSWYQQTPGQGLQFLFEYFSETQRNKGNFPGRFSGRQFSNSRSEMNVSTLELGDSALYLCASSLSQGAPSQEQYFGPGTRLTVT.

This clone was found a few times. The chain employs TRBV5-6 and TRBJ1-2; 8 bases are shared with TRBD1. Germline CDR1 is SGHDT and CDR2 is YYEEEE. Germline trimming cut 3 bases from V and 4 bases from J; bases unmatched to any gene: 2. This CDR3 is 13 amino acids long. The CDR3 is CASSSDRGYGYTF. In nucleotides, the CDR3 is TGTGCCAGCAGCTCCGACAGGGGCTATGGCTACACCTTC.

The V gene is TRBV10-3, the J gene TRBJ2-6; D not certain. CDR1 is ENHRY and CDR2 is SYGVKD in the germline V gene. CDR3 length equals 12 residues. The V and J ends lost 11 bases and 2 bases respectively, with 7 bases between them. The CDR3 bases are TGTGCCGCCGAGGCTGGGGCCAACGTCCTGACTTTC. Translation gives CAAEAGANVLTF.

The chain couples TRBV14 to TRBJ1-2; 8 bases map to TRBD1. Germline V lookup: CDR1 SGHDN, CDR2 FVKESK. This CDR3 region has 13 residues. V trimming: 6 bases; J trimming: 8 bases; junction bases outside the gene matches: 8. The CDR3 coding sequence is TGTGCCAGCAGGGACTCAGGGGGCCGCGGCTACACCTTC. It codes for CASRDSGGRGYTF.

This clone was found once. The CDR3 protein is CASGRAGGSYNEQFF. The CDR3 region has the DNA TGTGCTAGTGGTAGAGCGGGAGGCTCCTACAATGAGCAGTTCTTC. The chain is built from TRBV12-5 and TRBJ2-1, with 9 bases matching TRBD2. V shed 5 bases, J shed 0 bases, and the junction held 2 bases outside the gene matches. CDR1 and CDR2 (germline): LGHNT, FRNRAP. The CDR3 length is 15 residues.

This chain connects TRBV30 to TRBJ1-1; D remains ambiguous. The V and J ends lost 1 base and 1 base respectively, with 10 bases between them. Germline lookup yields CDR1 GTSNPN and CDR2 SVGIG (reference sequence). The CDR3 totals 14 residues. CDR3 bases: TGTGCCTGGAGTGCCGGCCTCTCGAACACTGAAGCTTTCTTT. It yields the protein CAWSAGLSNTEAFF.

This chain uses TRBV11-2 with TRBJ2-7; 13 nucleotides agree with TRBD2. The CDR3 spans 19 residues. Germline values: CDR1 SGHAT, CDR2 FQNNGV. Trimming at V came to 4 bases and at J to 3 bases, leaving 15 bases not matched to a gene. As DNA, the CDR3 is TGTGCCAGCAGCTCATCTACCGGGACTAGCGGGAAACCATTCTACGAGCAGTACTTC. Its protein product is CASSSSTGTSGKPFYEQYF.

Turning to this clone: At the DNA level, this CDR3 is encoded by other sequences in the same sample as well. The gene calls are TRBV7-9 and TRBJ2-7; no clear D. The CDR3 is 12 residues long. The germline V gene encodes CDR1 SEHNR and CDR2 FQNEAQ (reference sequence). V gave up 3 bases and J gave up 4 bases, with 7 bases separating them. Here the CDR3 reads CASSFGLYEQYF. The DNA for the CDR3 is TGTGCCAGCAGCTTCGGGCTGTACGAGCAGTACTTC.

This chain joins TRBV5-1 and TRBJ2-1; no clear D. V lost 4 bases and J lost 5, with 19 bases in between. Germline assignment: CDR1 SGHRS and CDR2 YFSETQ. This CDR3 has 16 amino acids. CDR3 nucleotide sequence: TGCGCCAGCAGCCCGTCTCCTTGGGGTATTAACAATGAGCAGTTCTTC. Translating gives CASSPSPWGINNEQFF. The whole variable domain, remainder taken from reference TRBV5-1 and TRBJ2-1, is KAGVTQTPRYLIKTRGQQVTLSCSPISGHRSVSWYQQTPGQGLQFLFEYFSETQRNKGNFPGRFSGRQFSNSRSEMNVSTLELGDSALYLCASSPSPWGINNEQFFGPGTRLTVL.